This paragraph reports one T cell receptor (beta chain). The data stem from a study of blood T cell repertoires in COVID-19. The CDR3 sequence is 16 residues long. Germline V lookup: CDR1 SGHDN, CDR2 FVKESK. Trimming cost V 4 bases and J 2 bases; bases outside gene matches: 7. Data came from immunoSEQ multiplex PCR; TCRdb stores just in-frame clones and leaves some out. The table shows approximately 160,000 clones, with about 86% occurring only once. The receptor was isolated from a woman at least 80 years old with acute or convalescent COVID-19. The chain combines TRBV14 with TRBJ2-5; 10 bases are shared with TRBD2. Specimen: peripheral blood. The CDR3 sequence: CASSRKLAGLQETQYF. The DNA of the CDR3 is TGTGCCAGCAGCCGAAAACTAGCGGGACTACAAGAGACCCAGTACTTC.